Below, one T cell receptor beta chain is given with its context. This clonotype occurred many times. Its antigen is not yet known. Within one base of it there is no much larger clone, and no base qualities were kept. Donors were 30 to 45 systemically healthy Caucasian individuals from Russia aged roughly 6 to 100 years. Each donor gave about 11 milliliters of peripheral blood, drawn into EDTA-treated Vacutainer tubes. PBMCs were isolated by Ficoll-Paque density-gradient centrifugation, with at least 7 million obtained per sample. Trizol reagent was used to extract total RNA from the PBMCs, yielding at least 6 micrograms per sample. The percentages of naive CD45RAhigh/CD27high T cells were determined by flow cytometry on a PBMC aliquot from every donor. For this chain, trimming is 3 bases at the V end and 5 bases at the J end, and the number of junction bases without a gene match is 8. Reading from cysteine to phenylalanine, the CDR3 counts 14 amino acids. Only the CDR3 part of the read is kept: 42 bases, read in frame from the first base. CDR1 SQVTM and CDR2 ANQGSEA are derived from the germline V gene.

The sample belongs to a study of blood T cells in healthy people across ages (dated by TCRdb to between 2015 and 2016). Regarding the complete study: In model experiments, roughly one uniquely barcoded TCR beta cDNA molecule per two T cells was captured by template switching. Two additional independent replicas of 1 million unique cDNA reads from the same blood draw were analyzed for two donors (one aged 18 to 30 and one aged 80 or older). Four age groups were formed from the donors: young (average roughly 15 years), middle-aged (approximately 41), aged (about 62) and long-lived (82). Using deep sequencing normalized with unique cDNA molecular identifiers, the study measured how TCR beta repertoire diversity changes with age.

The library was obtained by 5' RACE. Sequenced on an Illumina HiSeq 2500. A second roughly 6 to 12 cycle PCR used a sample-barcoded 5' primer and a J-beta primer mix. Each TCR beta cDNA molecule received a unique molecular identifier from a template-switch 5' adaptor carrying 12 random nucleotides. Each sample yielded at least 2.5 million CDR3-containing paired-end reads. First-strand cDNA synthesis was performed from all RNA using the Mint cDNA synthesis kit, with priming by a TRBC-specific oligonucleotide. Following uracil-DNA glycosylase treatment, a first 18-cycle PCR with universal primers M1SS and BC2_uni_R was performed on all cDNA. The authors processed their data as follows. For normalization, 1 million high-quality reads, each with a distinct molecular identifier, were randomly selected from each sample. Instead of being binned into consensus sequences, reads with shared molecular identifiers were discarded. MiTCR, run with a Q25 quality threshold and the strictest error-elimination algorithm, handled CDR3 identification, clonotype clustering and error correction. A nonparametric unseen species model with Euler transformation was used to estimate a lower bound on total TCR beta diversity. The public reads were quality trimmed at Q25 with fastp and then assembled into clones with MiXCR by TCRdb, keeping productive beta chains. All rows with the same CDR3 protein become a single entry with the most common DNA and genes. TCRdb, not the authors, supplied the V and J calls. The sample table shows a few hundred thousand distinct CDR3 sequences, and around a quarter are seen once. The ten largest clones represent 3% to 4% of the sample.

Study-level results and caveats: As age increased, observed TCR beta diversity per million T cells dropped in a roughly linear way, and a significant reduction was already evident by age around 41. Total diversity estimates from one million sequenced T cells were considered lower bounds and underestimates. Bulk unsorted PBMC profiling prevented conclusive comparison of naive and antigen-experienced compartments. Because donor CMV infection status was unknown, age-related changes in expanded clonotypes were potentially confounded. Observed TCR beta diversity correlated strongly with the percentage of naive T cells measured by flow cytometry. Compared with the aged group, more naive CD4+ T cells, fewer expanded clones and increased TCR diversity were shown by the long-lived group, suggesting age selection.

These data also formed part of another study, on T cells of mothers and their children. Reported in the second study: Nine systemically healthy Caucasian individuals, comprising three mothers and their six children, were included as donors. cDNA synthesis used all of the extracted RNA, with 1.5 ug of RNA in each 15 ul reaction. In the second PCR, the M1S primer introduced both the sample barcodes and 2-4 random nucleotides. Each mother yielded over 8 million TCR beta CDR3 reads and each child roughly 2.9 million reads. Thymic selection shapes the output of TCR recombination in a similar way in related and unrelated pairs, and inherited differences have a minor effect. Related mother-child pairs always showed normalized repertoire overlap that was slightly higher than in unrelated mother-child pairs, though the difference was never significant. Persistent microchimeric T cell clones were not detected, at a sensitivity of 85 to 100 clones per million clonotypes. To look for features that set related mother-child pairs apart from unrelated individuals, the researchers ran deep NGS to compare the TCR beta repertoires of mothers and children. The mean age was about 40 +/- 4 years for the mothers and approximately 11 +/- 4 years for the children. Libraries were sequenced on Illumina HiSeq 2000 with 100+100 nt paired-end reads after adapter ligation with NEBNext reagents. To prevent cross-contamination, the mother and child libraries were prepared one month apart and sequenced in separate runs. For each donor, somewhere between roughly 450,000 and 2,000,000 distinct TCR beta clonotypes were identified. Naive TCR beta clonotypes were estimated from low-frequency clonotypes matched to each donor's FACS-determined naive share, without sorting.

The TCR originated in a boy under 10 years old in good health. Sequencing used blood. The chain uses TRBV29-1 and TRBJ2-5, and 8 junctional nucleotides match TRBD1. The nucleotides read TGCAGCGTTGACTCGGCAGGGGGCAAGGAGACCCAGTACTTC. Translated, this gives CSVDSAGGKETQYF.